The entry that follows covers one TCR beta chain sequence. Produced via immunoSEQ multiplex PCR; TCRdb's table is partial and in-frame only. The repertoire holds approximately 23,000 clones, with approximately 90% as singletons. Germline-derived CDR1 and CDR2 are LNHNV and YYDKDF (reference sequence). This CDR3 is built from 13 residues. V gave up 1 base and J gave up 3 bases, with 6 bases separating them. The source of the sample is a study of T cell changes during pregnancy in multiple sclerosis. V and J are TRBV15 and TRBJ2-5, with D possibly matching TRBD2 (5 bases). The source material was CD8+ T cells from peripheral blood mononuclear cells, sampled in the first trimester of pregnancy. The source is a female donor with multiple sclerosis, enrolled in a pregnancy study. The CDR3 sequence is CATSRVEEETQYF. CDR3 nucleotide sequence: TGTGCCACCAGCAGAGTGGAGGAAGAGACCCAGTACTTC.